These 24 T cell receptor beta chains were all obtained from the same sample, sequenced in a study of blood T cell repertoires in COVID-19. Profiling relied on immunoSEQ multiplex PCR, and the TCRdb table lists in-frame clones only, not all of them. Among around 280,000 clones listed, roughly 90% were seen once. Material for sequencing was peripheral blood. These receptors came from a woman aged 25-40 years with COVID-19, enrolled during active disease.

This chain connects TRBV7-8 to TRBJ1-1; D might be TRBD1 (6 bases). V gave up 4 bases and J gave up 3 bases, with 18 bases separating them. The CDR3 consists of 16 residues. Germline CDR1 is SGHVS and CDR2 is FQNEAQ. The CDR3 loop reads CASSSPTQGGDTEAFF. CDR3 sequence (DNA): TGTGCCAGCAGCTCCCCCACACAGGGCGGCGACACTGAAGCTTTCTTT.

The chain joins TRBV7-2 to TRBJ2-2; D is perhaps TRBD1 (6 bases). Germline CDR1 is SGHTA and CDR2 is FQGNSA. This CDR3 comprises 16 residues. The germline V and J ends were trimmed by 1 base and 1 base, with 10 bases remaining between them. The CDR3 is CASSLERGRNTGELFF. CDR3 sequence (DNA): TGTGCCAGCAGCTTAGAAAGGGGGAGGAACACCGGGGAGCTGTTTTTT. Full variable domain (missing parts from reference TRBV7-2 and TRBJ2-2): GAGVSQSPSNKVTEKGKDVELRCDPISGHTALYWYRQSLGQGLEFLIYFQGNSAPDKSGLPSDRFSAERTGGSVSTLTIQRTQQEDSAVYLCASSLERGRNTGELFFGEGSRLTVL.

This chain joins TRBV5-4 and TRBJ2-3; D unclear. Germline V lookup: CDR1 SGHNT, CDR2 YYREEE (reference sequence). V lost 2 bases to trimming and J lost 0 bases, with 4 bases between them. CDR3 length equals 13 residues. The DNA of the CDR3 is TGTGCCAGCAGCTTACAGAGCACAGATACGCAGTATTTT. It codes for CASSLQSTDTQYF.

The rearrangement links TRBV11-3 to TRBJ2-1, with TRBD1 identical over 9 bases. The CDR3 is 15 residues long. The germline V gene encodes CDR1 SGHNT and CDR2 YENEEA. Losses at the gene ends were 2 bases for V and 3 bases for J; bases not matched to a gene: 2. CDR3 sequence reads: CASSLRDRDYNEQFF. The CDR3 DNA sequence: TGTGCCAGCAGCTTAAGGGACAGGGACTACAATGAGCAGTTCTTC.

The rearrangement uses TRBV30 and TRBJ2-7; D gene ambiguous. This CDR3 region has 13 residues. CDR1 is GTSNPN and CDR2 is SVGIG in the germline V gene (reference sequence). Trimming pared 0 bases from V and 0 bases from J, leaving 6 bases between. The CDR3 DNA reads as TGTGCCTGGAGTGTAAGCCTCTCCTACGAGCAGTACTTC. Protein: CAWSVSLSYEQYF.

The chain carries TRBV27 and TRBJ1-2, with TRBD1 matching over 12 bases. Germline trimming cut 2 bases from V and 4 bases from J; bases unmatched to any gene: 5. CDR3 length: 16 residues. CDR1 MNHEY and CDR2 SMNVEV come from the germline V gene (reference sequence). Here the CDR3 DNA reads TGTGCCAGCAGTTTAAGGGGGACAGGGGGCACCTATGGCTACACCTTC. It specifies CASSLRGTGGTYGYTF.

This clone appeared a single time. V gene TRBV5-6 combines with J gene TRBJ2-1, with D perhaps TRBD1 (7 bases). This CDR3 comprises 14 residues. Germline CDR1 reads SGHDT; CDR2 reads YYEEEE. Trimming removed 4 bases from V and 2 bases from J, with 10 bases in between. The CDR3 DNA sequence: TGTGCCAGCAGCCTCAGGGGGGCCTACAATGAGCAGTTCTTC. This translates into CASSLRGAYNEQFF.

The CDR3 loop is CASSSDSQAFF. DNA for the CDR3: TGTGCCAGCAGCTCCGACAGCCAAGCTTTCTTT. The V and J genes are TRBV7-9 and TRBJ1-1, with a possible D match to TRBD1 (5 bases). CDR3 size: 11 residues. Between the trimmed V and J ends, which lost 4 bases and 9 bases, there was a span of 9 bases. Germline lookup yields CDR1 SEHNR and CDR2 FQNEAQ (reference sequence).

The chain recombines TRBV30 with TRBJ2-5, with D tentatively TRBD2 (6 bases). The CDR3 length is 13 residues. Between the trimmed V and J ends, which lost 2 bases and 4 bases, there was a span of 11 bases. Germline CDR1 GTSNPN, CDR2 SVGIG (reference sequence). In nucleotides, the CDR3 is TGTGCCTGGAGTTCTCGGAGGGGAGAGACCCAGTACTTC. This gives the protein CAWSSRRGETQYF.

The CDR3, as DNA: TGTGCCAGCAGTTTAAAAGGGGGACCTTCACCCCTCCACTTT. Translating gives CASSLKGGPSPLHF. The chain links TRBV27 to TRBJ1-6; D may be TRBD1 (6 bases). Germline CDR1 reads MNHEY; CDR2 reads SMNVEV (reference sequence). The V end was cut by 2 bases, the J end by 9 bases, with 11 bases between. The CDR3 consists of 14 residues.

The chain uses TRBV28 and TRBJ2-3, with 9 nucleotides matching TRBD1. Germline V gives CDR1 MDHEN, CDR2 SYDVKM. V was pared by 2 bases and J by 4 bases, with 4 bases of the junction left unmatched. The CDR3 extends over 15 amino acids. The CDR3 here is CASSLGDRDADTQYF. DNA of the CDR3: TGTGCCAGCAGTTTAGGGGACAGGGATGCAGATACGCAGTATTTT.

This sequence joins TRBV10-1 and TRBJ2-5; 14 bases are shared with TRBD2. This CDR3 has 17 residues. V trimming: 3 bases; J trimming: 4 bases; junction bases outside the gene matches: 7. Germline CDR1 and CDR2: WNHNN and SYGVQD (reference sequence). The CDR3 spells CASSEGGLAGDGETQYF. DNA of the CDR3: TGCGCCAGCAGTGAAGGGGGACTAGCGGGAGATGGAGAGACCCAGTACTTC.

V gene TRBV30 combines with J gene TRBJ1-2, with 7 nucleotides matching TRBD1. The J segment lost 3 bases and the V segment lost 8 bases, leaving 9 bases of the junction unmatched. Germline CDR1 and CDR2: GTSNPN and SVGIG (reference sequence). CDR3 size: 13 residues. The CDR3 here is CAGTDREDYGYTF. CDR3 bases: TGTGCCGGAACCGACAGGGAAGACTATGGCTACACCTTC.

This sequence joins TRBV5-1 and TRBJ2-7; 10 bases are shared with TRBD2. Losses at the gene ends were 0 bases for V and 1 base for J; bases not matched to a gene: 4. CDR1 is SGHRS, CDR2 YFSETQ, per germline. The CDR3 sequence is 16 residues long. The CDR3 sequence: CASSLDGLADSYEQYF. The CDR3 nucleotides are TGCGCCAGCAGCTTGGACGGACTAGCGGATTCCTACGAGCAGTACTTC.

This chain uses TRBV2 with TRBJ2-7; D is perhaps TRBD2 (5 bases). The CDR3 is 16 residues long. V lost 1 base and J lost 0, with 13 bases in between. Germline V CDR1 and CDR2: SNHLY, FYNNEI. CDR3 sequence reads: CASSEVGRVSSYEQYF. Written as DNA, the CDR3 is TGTGCCAGCAGTGAAGTTGGGCGGGTGAGCTCCTACGAGCAGTACTTC.

The chain has TRBV3-1 (or the pseudogene TRBV3-2) and TRBJ2-2, with 7 bases that match TRBD2. The CDR3 spans 17 residues. Germline loops: CDR1 LGHDT, CDR2 YNNKEL (reference sequence). The V and J ends lost 0 bases and 3 bases, in that order; junction bases with no gene match: 7. This CDR3 reads CASSQDWASGDTGELFF. CDR3 nucleotide sequence: TGTGCCAGCAGCCAAGATTGGGCTAGCGGCGACACCGGGGAGCTGTTTTTT.

This clone was seen more than once but under ten times. CDR3 sequence: CATSDADRQETQYF. The CDR3 bases are TGTGCCACCAGTGACGCCGACAGGCAAGAGACCCAGTACTTC. The chain recombines TRBV24-1 with TRBJ2-5; a weak D match, TRBD1 (6 bases). CDR3 size: 14 residues. The germline gives CDR1 KGHDR, CDR2 SFDVKD. Trimming took off 4 bases at V and 2 bases at J, with 10 bases between the two ends.

This rearrangement joins TRBV2 to TRBJ2-7; 10 positions agree with TRBD2. Germline V gene data show CDR1 as SNHLY and CDR2 as FYNNEI. The V gene end was trimmed by 10 bases and the J gene end by 6 bases; junction bases not matched to a gene: 15. This CDR3 is 15 amino acids long. DNA for the CDR3: TGTGCCACCCAGACGAGCGGGAGGGGAGTCTCCGAGCAGTACTTC. Its translation is CATQTSGRGVSEQYF.

The V and J genes are TRBV28 and TRBJ1-2, with D maybe TRBD1 (6 bases). Between the trimmed V and J ends, which lost 7 bases and 4 bases, there was a span of 16 bases. Germline V gene sequence: CDR1 MDHEN, CDR2 SYDVKM. The CDR3 is made up of 14 amino acids. The CDR3 region is CASNEGGIGYGYTF. In DNA form, the CDR3 reads TGTGCCAGCAATGAGGGGGGGATCGGCTATGGCTACACCTTC.

The chain carries TRBV7-2 and TRBJ1-4; D ambiguous. Germline V lookup: CDR1 SGHTA, CDR2 FQGNSA. CDR3 size: 14 residues. Between the trimmed V and J ends, which lost 5 bases and 8 bases, there was a span of 15 bases. Here the CDR3 DNA reads TGTGCCAGCAGCCCCGGTCAACTAGGAGAAAAACTGTTTTTT. This codes for CASSPGQLGEKLFF. The full variable domain, in which reference TRBV7-2 and TRBJ1-4 provide the parts outside the CDR3, is GAGVSQSPSNKVTEKGKDVELRCDPISGHTALYWYRQSLGQGLEFLIYFQGNSAPDKSGLPSDRFSAERTGGSVSTLTIQRTQQEDSAVYLCASSPGQLGEKLFFGSGTQLSVL.

This rearrangement joins TRBV24-1 to TRBJ1-2, with 9 positions matching TRBD1. This CDR3 region has 13 residues. V was clipped by 3 bases and J by 9 bases; unmatched bases: 4. The germline CDR1 and CDR2 sequences are KGHDR and SFDVKD. The CDR3 bases are TGTGCCACCAGTGATGGGACAGGGTTGCGCTACACCTTC. The encoded protein is CATSDGTGLRYTF.

The chain couples TRBV5-4 to TRBJ2-3, with D possibly being TRBD2 (7 bases). Looked up from germline, CDR1 is SGHNT and CDR2 is YYREEE (reference sequence). The CDR3 length is 15 residues. V lost 4 bases to trimming and J lost 5 bases, with 17 bases between them. The CDR3: CASSRSGGMGDTQYF. CDR3 sequence (DNA): TGTGCCAGCAGCCGATCGGGGGGCATGGGAGATACGCAGTATTTT.

The chain uses TRBV5-1 and TRBJ2-3, with 10 bases aligning to TRBD2. Germline loops: CDR1 SGHRS, CDR2 YFSETQ. This CDR3 has 14 residues. The J segment lost 4 bases and the V segment lost 1 base, leaving 0 bases of the junction unmatched. The CDR3 here is CASSLLAGADTQYF. The CDR3 bases are TGCGCCAGCAGCTTGCTAGCGGGAGCAGATACGCAGTATTTT.

The rearrangement uses TRBV18 and TRBJ1-4, with TRBD1 identical over 9 bases. With 4 bases clipped from V and 1 base from J, the junction kept 4 bases outside the gene matches. Germline loops: CDR1 KGHSH, CDR2 LQKENI. The length of the CDR3 is 16 residues. In nucleotides, the CDR3 is TGTGCCAGCTCACGCGGGACAGGGCAAACTAATGAAAAACTGTTTTTT. Encoded protein: CASSRGTGQTNEKLFF.